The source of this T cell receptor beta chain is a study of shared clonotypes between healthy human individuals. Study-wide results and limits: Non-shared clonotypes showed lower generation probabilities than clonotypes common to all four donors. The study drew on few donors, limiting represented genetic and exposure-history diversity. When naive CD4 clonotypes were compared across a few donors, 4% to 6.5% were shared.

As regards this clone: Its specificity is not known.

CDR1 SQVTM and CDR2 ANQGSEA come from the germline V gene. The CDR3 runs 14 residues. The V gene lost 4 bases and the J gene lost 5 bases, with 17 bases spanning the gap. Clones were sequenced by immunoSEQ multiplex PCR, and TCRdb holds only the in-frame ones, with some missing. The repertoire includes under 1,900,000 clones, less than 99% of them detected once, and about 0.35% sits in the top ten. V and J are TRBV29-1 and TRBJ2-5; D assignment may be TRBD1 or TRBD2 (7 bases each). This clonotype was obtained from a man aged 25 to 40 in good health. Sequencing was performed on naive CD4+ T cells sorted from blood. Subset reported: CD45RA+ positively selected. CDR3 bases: TGCAGCGTTGGGTTGGGAGGGGGCGAGGAGACCCAGTACTTC. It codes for CSVGLGGGEETQYF.